This T cell receptor beta chain was identified in a study of graft-versus-host responses after intestinal transplantation. Whole-study context: Every recipient had anti-thymocyte globulin induction and around 3 years of tacrolimus plus steroids.

Assay used: immunoSEQ multiplex PCR; TCRdb lists only in-frame clones, some missing. The sample includes 70,000 to 95,000 clones, approximately 92% seen only once; the top ten take about 1%. The CDR3 sequence is 15 residues long. Per the germline V gene, CDR1 is SGHTA and CDR2 is FQGTGA. V was trimmed by 3 bases and J by 5 bases, leaving 14 bases between them. Note on this clone: Its cognate antigen is unknown.

Sequences were derived from unstimulated CD8+ T cells sorted from spleen or lymph node cells, sampled before transplant. This sequence originates from a human donor who was the organ donor for an intestinal transplant. The gene calls are TRBV7-3 and TRBJ2-1; tentative D call: TRBD2 (6 bases). The CDR3 spells CASSFIYGTDNEQFF. The DNA for the CDR3 is TGTGCCAGCAGCTTTATCTACGGGACTGACAATGAGCAGTTCTTC.